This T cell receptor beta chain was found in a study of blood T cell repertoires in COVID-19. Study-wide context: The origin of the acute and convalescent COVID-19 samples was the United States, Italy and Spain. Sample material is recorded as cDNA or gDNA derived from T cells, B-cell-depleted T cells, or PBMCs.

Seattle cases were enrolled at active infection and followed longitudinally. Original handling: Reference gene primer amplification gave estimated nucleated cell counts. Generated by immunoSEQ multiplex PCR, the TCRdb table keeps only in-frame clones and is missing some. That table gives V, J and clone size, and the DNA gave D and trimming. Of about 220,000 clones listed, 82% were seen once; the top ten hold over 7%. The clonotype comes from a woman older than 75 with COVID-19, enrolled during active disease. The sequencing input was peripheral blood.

The CDR3 region has the DNA TGTGCCAGCAGGACGGCGGGACAGCCCTATGGCTACACCTTC. It yields the protein CASRTAGQPYGYTF. V usage is TRBV6-5 and J usage is TRBJ1-2; 7 bases match TRBD1. The ends lost 6 bases at V and 4 bases at J; junction bases unmatched: 8. CDR3 length equals 14 residues. Germline CDR1 reads MNHEY; CDR2 reads SVGAGI.